A selection of T cell receptor beta chains follows, all from one sample in a study of T cell responses to AZD1222 COVID-19 vaccine. TCRdb keeps only in-frame clones here, not all; method: immunoSEQ multiplex PCR. The sample contains 95,000 to 150,000 clones, over 75% of which appear only once. Specimen: peripheral blood, collected on day 0 of AZD1222 vaccination. Every receptor here comes from an adult in good health. Both conserved end residues are part of each CDR3. D genes are given only for firm matches. The size field is filled for only some rows; it gives once, few, many or a size class.

>TRBJ1-5|once|TRBV18|.
TGTGCCAGTTCGGGTAGCAATCAGCCCCAGCATTTT
CASSGSNQPQHF
>TRBJ2-2|.|TRBV7-2|.
TGTGCCAGCAGCTTTATCACCGGCAACACCGGGGAGCTGTTTTTT
CASSFITGNTGELFF
>TRBJ2-1|.|TRBV5-4|.
TGTGCCAGCAGCGATAGATCCCGAGACTACAATGAGCAGTTCTTC
CASSDRSRDYNEQFF
>TRBJ2-1|.|TRBV6-6|TRBD1
TGTGCCAGCAGGAATCCGGGACAGGGGTTCTATGAGCAGTTCTTC
CASRNPGQGFYEQFF
>TRBJ2-2|.|TRBV11-3|TRBD2
TGTGCCAGCAGCTCCGAGCGGGAGGGTCCCGGGGAGCTGTTTTTT
CASSSEREGPGELFF
>TRBJ2-4|.|TRBV5-4|.
TGTGCCAGCAGCTTGCCAGGGGGGCCCGGAAACATTCAGTACTTC
CASSLPGGPGNIQYF
>TRBJ1-2|.|TRBV6-8|.
TGTGCCAGCAGTATTAACCGTGGCTATGGCTACACCTTC
CASSINRGYGYTF
>TRBJ2-1|.|TRBV7-3|TRBD2
TGTGCCAGCAGCCTACGGACTAGCGGGAGGGATGAGCAGTTCTTC
CASSLRTSGRDEQFF
>TRBJ1-3|.|TRBV28|.
TGTGCCAGCAGTTTGGGGCGGACCTTCTCTGGAAACACCATATATTTT
CASSLGRTFSGNTIYF
>TRBJ2-4|.|TRBV27|TRBD1
TGTGCCAGCTGGAGCTCTCGGACAGGGGGCAGGGGCATTCAGTACTTC
CASWSSRTGGRGIQYF
>TRBJ1-3|.|TRBV6-5|TRBD1
TGTGCCAGCAGTTACCTCAGGGGGTCTGGAAACACCATATATTTT
CASSYLRGSGNTIYF
>TRBJ2-3|.|TRBV27|TRBD2
TGTGCCAGCCACCCCCGGTCTAGCGGGTCAGATACGCAGTATTTT
CASHPRSSGSDTQYF
>TRBJ2-1|.|TRBV3-1/TRBV3-2|.
TGTGCCAGCAGCCAAGATAGGAATGAGCAGTTCTTC
CASSQDRNEQFF
>TRBJ2-7|.|TRBV7-3|.
TGTGCCAGCAGCCCCGCGAAAAGACCCTACGAGCAGTACTTC
CASSPAKRPYEQYF
>TRBJ2-2|.|TRBV5-6|.
TGTGCCAGCAGCTTGGTGGGTCGGAACACCGGGGAGCTGTTTTTT
CASSLVGRNTGELFF
>TRBJ2-5|once|TRBV9|TRBD2
TGTGCCAGCAGCGTAAGCGAGCGGGGTCCCATGGCGACCCAGTACTTC
CASSVSERGPMATQYF
>TRBJ1-4|.|TRBV15|TRBD1
TGTGCCACCAGCGGGTCAGGGGGCTTTGAAAAACTGTTTTTT
CATSGSGGFEKLFF
>TRBJ1-1|.|TRBV18|.
TGTGCCAGCTCACCCCTTATTAGGGCTTACTCCCCGAACACTGAAGCTTTCTTT
CASSPLIRAYSPNTEAFF
>TRBJ1-2|.|TRBV12-3/TRBV12-4|.
TGTGCCAGCAGTTTCCCCTCGAAGTATGGCTACACCTTC
CASSFPSKYGYTF
>TRBJ1-2|.|TRBV6-5|TRBD1
TGTGCCAGCGATAATATCAGGGGGATCTATGGCTACACCTTC
CASDNIRGIYGYTF
>TRBJ1-2|.|TRBV6-2/TRBV6-3|.
TGTGCCAGCAGTTACGGTTGGGCACAGGGCAAAGGCTACACCTTC
CASSYGWAQGKGYTF
>TRBJ1-2|.|TRBV10-3|.
TGTGCCATCAGACCCCTAGGGACAACCGGGAGGGGCGGTGGCTACACCTTC
CAIRPLGTTGRGGGYTF
>TRBJ2-1|.|TRBV10-3|TRBD2
TGTGCCATCAGTGAGTCGGCGGGGGGGCGAAATGAGCAGTTCTTC
CAISESAGGRNEQFF
>TRBJ2-3|.|TRBV5-1|.
TGCGCCAGCAGCTTTCGGGCTAGCACAGATACGCAGTATTTT
CASSFRASTDTQYF
>TRBJ1-1|.|TRBV19|.
TGTGCCATCTCCCGGGGGGGGCAAACTGAAGCTTTCTTT
CAISRGGQTEAFF
>TRBJ2-7|few|TRBV14|.
TGTGCCAGCAGCCAAGAGGGATACTTCTACGAGCAGTACTTC
CASSQEGYFYEQYF
>TRBJ1-6|.|TRBV30|TRBD1
TGTGCCTGGAGCACGGGACAGGGGTTTATTTCACCCCTCCACTTT
CAWSTGQGFISPLHF
>TRBJ2-1|few|TRBV7-2|.
TGTGCCAGCAGCCTCGAAGGGAGCTCCTACAATGAGCAGTTCTTC
CASSLEGSSYNEQFF
>TRBJ2-1|.|TRBV10-3|TRBD1
TGTGCCACCAGTTCCCGGGACAGGGGGTCGAATGAGCAGTTCTTC
CATSSRDRGSNEQFF
>TRBJ1-6|.|TRBV30|.
TGTGCCTGGAGTGTCGGGGGCTCACCCCTCCACTTT
CAWSVGGSPLHF
>TRBJ1-4|.|TRBV28|.
TGTGCCAGCAGTTCCCCGGGCACCGCTAATGAAAAACTGTTTTTT
CASSSPGTANEKLFF
>TRBJ1-1|.|TRBV9|TRBD1
TGTGCCAGCAGCGTGGGACAGCGCACTGAAGCTTTCTTT
CASSVGQRTEAFF
>TRBJ2-3|.|TRBV6-5|TRBD1
TGTGCCAGCCGGGACAGCTGGACAGATACGCAGTATTTT
CASRDSWTDTQYF
>TRBJ2-7|.|TRBV30|.
TGTGCCTGGAGTTTGAACGACTACGAGCAGTACTTC
CAWSLNDYEQYF
>TRBJ1-4|.|TRBV7-9|.
TGTGCCAGCAGCGAGAACGGGGGGCGAGGAGAAAAACTGTTTTTT
CASSENGGRGEKLFF
>TRBJ2-7|few|TRBV19|TRBD1
TGTGCCAGTAGTGGACGTCCCGGGACAGGGTTCGAGCAGTACTTC
CASSGRPGTGFEQYF
>TRBJ2-5|.|TRBV7-3|.
TGTGCCAGCAGCTTCGGGGGTTCAGGAGAGACCCAGTACTTC
CASSFGGSGETQYF
>TRBJ1-1|.|TRBV5-1|TRBD1
TGCGCCAGCAGCTTGGACAGGGGAGGGACTGAAGCTTTCTTT
CASSLDRGGTEAFF
>TRBJ1-1|.|TRBV4-1|.
TGCGCCAGCAGCCAAGGGTACAGGGAACACACTGAAGCTTTCTTT
CASSQGYREHTEAFF
>TRBJ1-2|.|TRBV2|.
TGTGCCAGCAGGTCAACAGGGAGCTATGGCTACACCTTC
CASRSTGSYGYTF
>TRBJ2-1|once|TRBV7-2|TRBD1
TGTGCCAGCAGCTTAGAAGGGGGCGGTGAGCAGTTCTTC
CASSLEGGGEQFF
>TRBJ2-7|.|TRBV5-1|TRBD2
TGCGCCAGCAGCTTGGGGGCGGGAGGGCCCTACGAGCAGTACTTC
CASSLGAGGPYEQYF
>TRBJ2-2|.|TRBV18|.
TGTGCCAGCTCACCGGGCCCTCGCAACACCGGGGAGCTGTTTTTT
CASSPGPRNTGELFF
>TRBJ2-1|.|TRBV7-9|.
TGTGCCAGCAGCTTGGCAGATTACAATGAGCAGTTCTTC
CASSLADYNEQFF
>TRBJ2-1|.|TRBV6-5|TRBD1
TGTGCCAGCAGTTACTCGACAGGGGCCGATGAGCAGTTCTTC
CASSYSTGADEQFF
>TRBJ1-1|.|TRBV12-3/TRBV12-4|.
TGTGCCAGCAGTTTAACGCGGAACACTGAAGCTTTCTTT
CASSLTRNTEAFF
>TRBJ2-5|.|TRBV4-1|TRBD1
TGCGCCAGCAGCCAGACACAGGGGCAACAAGAGACCCAGTACTTC
CASSQTQGQQETQYF
>TRBJ2-2|.|TRBV5-4|.
TGTGCCAGCAGCGAGCGAGGCGGGGCGAACACCGGGGAGCTGTTTTTT
CASSERGGANTGELFF
>TRBJ1-1|.|TRBV7-9|.
TGTGCCAGCAGCGTCGACGGGGCAAGAACGCCTGAAGCTTTCTTT
CASSVDGARTPEAFF
>TRBJ2-7|.|TRBV27|TRBD2
TGTGCCAGCAGTCCTACCGGGACTAGCGGCTACGAGCAGTACTTC
CASSPTGTSGYEQYF
>TRBJ2-5|.|TRBV27|.
TGTGCCAGCAGTTCCAGACTCCAAGAGACCCAGTACTTC
CASSSRLQETQYF
>TRBJ2-5|.|TRBV18|TRBD1
TGTGCCAGCTCACTCGGGACAGACCAAGAGACCCAGTACTTC
CASSLGTDQETQYF
>TRBJ2-1|.|TRBV6-2/TRBV6-3|.
TGTGCCAGCAGTTCGACTAGATTCGGTGAGCAGTTCTTC
CASSSTRFGEQFF
>TRBJ2-3|.|TRBV3-1/TRBV3-2|TRBD2
TGTGCCAGCAGCCAAGACTCGGCGGGGGGAGTTCGAGCAGATACGCAGTATTTT
CASSQDSAGGVRADTQYF
>TRBJ2-1|.|TRBV9|.
TGTGCCAGCAGCGTAGGGACAGCTACCTACAATGAGCAGTTCTTC
CASSVGTATYNEQFF
>TRBJ2-5|once|TRBV4-2|TRBD2
TGTGCCAGCAGCCAAGATCGGTCTAGCGGGAGTAGGGGCCAAGAGACCCAGTACTTC
CASSQDRSSGSRGQETQYF
>TRBJ2-7|.|TRBV5-1|.
TGCGCCAGCAGCACCGGACAGGCCGCGCGGGGGGAGCAGTACTTC
CASSTGQAARGEQYF
>TRBJ2-7|.|TRBV21-1|.
TGTGCCAGCAGTACTGGGCGGAACGAGCAGTACTTC
CASSTGRNEQYF